Given below is one T cell receptor beta chain in context. This sample is drawn from a study of blood T cell repertoires in COVID-19. Background on the study: PBMCs, B-cell-depleted T cells, or T cells provided the cDNA or gDNA that made up the material.

Trimming cost V 4 bases and J 12 bases; bases outside gene matches: 8. Germline V gene sequence: CDR1 LNHDA, CDR2 SQIVND (reference sequence). The CDR3 is made up of 13 amino acids. Profiling relied on immunoSEQ multiplex PCR, and the TCRdb table lists in-frame clones only, not all of them. This sample has some 70,000 clones, with 70% to 85% found just once. This TCR was recovered from a woman aged 55 to 70 with acute or convalescent COVID-19. The sequenced sample consisted of peripheral blood. The chain joins TRBV19 to TRBJ2-1; 8 bases align to TRBD1. The CDR3 here is CASSTSPGTGQFF. In nucleotides, the CDR3 is TGTGCCAGTAGTACTTCCCCCGGGACAGGGCAGTTCTTC.